The clone carrying this T cell receptor beta chain was counted many times. TCRdb reprocessed the multiplex PCR reads with MiXCR, giving one entry per CDR3 protein. The data show approximately 230,000 distinct CDR3 sequences, with nearly 35% seen just once and over 3.5% held by the top ten. CDR1 is MDHEN, CDR2 SYDVKM, per germline. Deletions cut 5 bases from V and 6 bases from J, with 14 bases between. The length of the CDR3 is 14 residues. Breast cancer patients provided tissue from their axillary draining lymph nodes. The data were taken from a study of breast tumors, draining lymph nodes, adjacent tissues.

V is TRBV28 and J is TRBJ1-5; D is perhaps TRBD1 (6 bases). This TCR came from a female donor with breast cancer. Some clones in this sample may be carry-over from other donors' samples. Material for sequencing was axillary lymph node tissue. CDR3 in DNA: TGTGCCAGCAGTCAACAGGGCGGTGGTCAGCCCCAGCATTTT. It yields the protein CASSQQGGGQPQHF.